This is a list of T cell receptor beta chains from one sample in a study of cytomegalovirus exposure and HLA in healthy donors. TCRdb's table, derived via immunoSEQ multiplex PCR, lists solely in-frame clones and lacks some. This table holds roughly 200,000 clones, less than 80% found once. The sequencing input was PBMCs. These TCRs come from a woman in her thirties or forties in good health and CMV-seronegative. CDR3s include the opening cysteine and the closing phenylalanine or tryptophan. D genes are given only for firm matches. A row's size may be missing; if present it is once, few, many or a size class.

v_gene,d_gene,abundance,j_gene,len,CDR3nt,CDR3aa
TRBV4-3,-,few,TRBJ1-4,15,TGCGCCAGCAGCCAAGATGGTGCTAGCAGTGAAAAACTGTTTTTT,CASSQDGASSEKLFF
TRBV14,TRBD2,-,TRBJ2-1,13,TGTGCCAGCAGCCCCTCCGGGGGGGGTGAGCAGTTCTTC,CASSPSGGGEQFF
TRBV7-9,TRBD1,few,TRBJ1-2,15,TGTGCCAGCAGCCCCGGGACAGGGGGCGGTTATGGCTACACCTTC,CASSPGTGGGYGYTF
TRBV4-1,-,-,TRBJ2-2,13,TGCGCCAGCAGCCTCCGGGTACCTGGGGAGCTGTTTTTT,CASSLRVPGELFF
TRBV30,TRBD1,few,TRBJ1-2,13,TGTGCCTGGAGCTTGACAGGGAACTATGGCTACACCTTC,CAWSLTGNYGYTF
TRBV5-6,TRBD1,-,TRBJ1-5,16,TGTGCCAGCAGCCAGAGGACAGGGAGGGAAAATCAGCCCCAGCATTTT,CASSQRTGRENQPQHF
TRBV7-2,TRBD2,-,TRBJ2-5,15,TGTGCCAGCAGCTTAGCCAGCGGGAGGGCCGAGACCCAGTACTTC,CASSLASGRAETQYF
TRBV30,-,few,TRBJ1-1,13,TGTGCCTGGAGTGGGAGTTTATGGACTGAAGCTTTCTTT,CAWSGSLWTEAFF
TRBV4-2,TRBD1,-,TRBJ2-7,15,TGTGCCAGCAGCCACCCCGGGACAGATCAATACGAGCAGTACTTC,CASSHPGTDQYEQYF
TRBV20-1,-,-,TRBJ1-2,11,TGCAGTGCTGAGATCAGGGTTGGCTACACCTTC,CSAEIRVGYTF
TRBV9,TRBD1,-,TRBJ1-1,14,TGTGCCAGCAGCGGGGACAGTTTGAACACTGAAGCTTTCTTT,CASSGDSLNTEAFF
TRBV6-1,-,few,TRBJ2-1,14,TGTGCCAGCAGTGCCGGGGTTTGGACGAATGAGCAGTTCTTC,CASSAGVWTNEQFF
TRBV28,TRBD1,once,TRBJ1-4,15,TGTGCCAGCAGGGTTCCGGGACAGAGTAATGAAAAACTGTTTTTT,CASRVPGQSNEKLFF
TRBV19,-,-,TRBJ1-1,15,TGTGCCAGTAGTATAGTTGACAGCCAGAACACTGAAGCTTTCTTT,CASSIVDSQNTEAFF
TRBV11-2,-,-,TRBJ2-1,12,TGTGCCAGCAGCCCCGGAGGTAATGAGCAGTTCTTC,CASSPGGNEQFF
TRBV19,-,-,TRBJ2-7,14,TGTGCCAGTAGTATAGGGATATCTAGGAACGAGCAGTACTTC,CASSIGISRNEQYF
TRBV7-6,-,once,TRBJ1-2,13,TGTGCCAGCAGCCAAGGGGCAGGCTATGGCTACACCTTC,CASSQGAGYGYTF
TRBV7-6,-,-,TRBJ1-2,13,TGTGCCAGCAGCCCGGACAGTAACTATGGCTACACCTTC,CASSPDSNYGYTF